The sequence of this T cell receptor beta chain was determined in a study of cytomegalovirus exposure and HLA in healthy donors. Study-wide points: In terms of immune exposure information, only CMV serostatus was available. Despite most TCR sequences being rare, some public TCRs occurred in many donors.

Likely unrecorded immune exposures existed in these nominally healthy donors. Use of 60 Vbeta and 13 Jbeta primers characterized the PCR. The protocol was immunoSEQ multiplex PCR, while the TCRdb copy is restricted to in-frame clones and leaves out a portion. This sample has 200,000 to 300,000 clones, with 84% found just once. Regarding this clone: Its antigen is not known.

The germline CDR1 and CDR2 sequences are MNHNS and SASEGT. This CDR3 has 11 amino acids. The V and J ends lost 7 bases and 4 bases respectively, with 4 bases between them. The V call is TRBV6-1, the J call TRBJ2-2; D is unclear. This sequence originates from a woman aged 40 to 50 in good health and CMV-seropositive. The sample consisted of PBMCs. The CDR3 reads CASTLTGELFF. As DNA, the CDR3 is TGTGCCAGCACCCTCACCGGGGAGCTGTTTTTT.